This T cell receptor (beta chain) is from a study of T cell responses to AZD1222 COVID-19 vaccine. Sequenced by immunoSEQ multiplex PCR; TCRdb stores in-frame clones only, minus some. The table has some 150,000 clones, 90% seen once. This CDR3 spans 12 amino acids. V was clipped by 6 bases and J by 11 bases, with 16 bases between them. The germline V gene encodes CDR1 SGHAT and CDR2 FQNNGV. The clonotype originates from an adult in good health. This chain connects TRBV11-2 to TRBJ1-1; D not certain. The sample here was peripheral blood, taken on day 0 of AZD1222 vaccination. Here the CDR3 DNA reads TGTGCCAGCAGGTCTCAGGAGCTAGGCGCTTTCTTT. It encodes CASRSQELGAFF. The full variable domain, in which reference TRBV11-2 and TRBJ1-1 provide the parts outside the CDR3, is EAGVAQSPRYKIIEKRQSVAFWCNPISGHATLYWYQQILGQGPKLLIQFQNNGVVDDSQLPKDRFSAERLKGVDSTLKIQPAKLEDSAVYLCASRSQELGAFFGQGTRLTVV.